This T cell receptor (beta chain) came from a study of neurological immune-mediated disorders. This clonotype was found many times. The cDNA was synthesized by 5'RACE incorporating 10-nucleotide random UMIs. In each sequencing run, over 160 million TCR-beta sequences were generated from 15-18 subjects. TCRdb reprocessed the 5' RACE reads with MiXCR, giving one entry per CDR3 protein. Found here are 40,000 or so distinct CDR3 sequences, almost 7.5% of them singletons; the top ten hold around 4.6%. The germline V gene has CDR1 SQVTM and CDR2 ANQGSEA. This CDR3 is built from 12 residues. The V end was cut by 7 bases, the J end by 3 bases, with 10 bases between.

The clonotype was recovered from a woman in her thirties or forties in good health. Sequenced input: PBMCs. V usage is TRBV29-1 and J usage is TRBJ1-5; D ambiguous. CDR3 nucleotides: TGCAGCGCTGGAGTTCCCAATCAGCCCCAGCATTTT. As protein: CSAGVPNQPQHF.